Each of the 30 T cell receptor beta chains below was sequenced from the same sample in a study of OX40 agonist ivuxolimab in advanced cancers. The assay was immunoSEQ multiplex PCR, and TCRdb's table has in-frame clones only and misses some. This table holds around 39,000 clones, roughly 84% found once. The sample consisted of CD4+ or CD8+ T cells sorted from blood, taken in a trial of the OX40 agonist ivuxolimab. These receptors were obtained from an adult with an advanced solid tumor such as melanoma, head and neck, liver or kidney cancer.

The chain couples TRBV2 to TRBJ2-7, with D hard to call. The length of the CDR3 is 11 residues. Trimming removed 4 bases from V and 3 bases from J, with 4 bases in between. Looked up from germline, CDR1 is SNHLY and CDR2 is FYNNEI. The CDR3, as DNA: TGTGCCAGCAGTGCACTCTACGAGCAGTACTTC. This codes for CASSALYEQYF.

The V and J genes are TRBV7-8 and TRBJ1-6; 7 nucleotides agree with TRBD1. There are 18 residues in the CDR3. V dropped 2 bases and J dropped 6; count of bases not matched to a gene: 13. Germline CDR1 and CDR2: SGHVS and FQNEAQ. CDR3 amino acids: CASSLSAGGGSGNSPLHF. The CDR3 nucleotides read TGTGCCAGCAGCTTATCAGCAGGAGGGGGCTCTGGTAATTCACCCCTCCACTTT. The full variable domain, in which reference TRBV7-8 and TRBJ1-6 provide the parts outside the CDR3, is GAGVSQSPRYKVAKRGQDVALRCDPISGHVSLFWYQQALGQGPEFLTYFQNEAQLDKSGLPSDRFFAERPEGSVSTLKIQRTQQEDSAVYLCASSLSAGGGSGNSPLHFGNGTRLTVT.

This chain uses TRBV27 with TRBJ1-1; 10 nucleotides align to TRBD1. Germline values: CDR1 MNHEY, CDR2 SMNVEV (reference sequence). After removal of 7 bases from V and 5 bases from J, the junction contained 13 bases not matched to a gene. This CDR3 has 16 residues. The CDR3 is CASTLRGTGDGTEAFF. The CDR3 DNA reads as TGTGCCAGCACACTCCGCGGGACAGGGGATGGAACTGAAGCTTTCTTT.

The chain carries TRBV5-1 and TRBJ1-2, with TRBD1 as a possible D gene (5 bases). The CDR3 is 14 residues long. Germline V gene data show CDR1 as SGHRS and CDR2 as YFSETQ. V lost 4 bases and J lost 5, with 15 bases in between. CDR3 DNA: TGCGCCAGCAGCCCGGAGGCAGGGCGGTATGGCTACACCTTC. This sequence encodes CASSPEAGRYGYTF.

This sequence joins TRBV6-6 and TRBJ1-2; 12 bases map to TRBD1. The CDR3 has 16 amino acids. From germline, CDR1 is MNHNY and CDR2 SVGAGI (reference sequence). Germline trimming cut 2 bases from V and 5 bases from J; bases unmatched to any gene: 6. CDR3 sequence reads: CASSYGPGQGAYGYTF. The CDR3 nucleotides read TGTGCCAGCAGTTACGGGCCGGGACAGGGGGCTTATGGCTACACCTTC.

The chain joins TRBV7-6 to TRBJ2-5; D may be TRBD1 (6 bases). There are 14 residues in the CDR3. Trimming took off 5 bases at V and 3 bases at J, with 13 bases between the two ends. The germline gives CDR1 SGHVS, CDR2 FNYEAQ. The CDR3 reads CASSAPGQKETQYF. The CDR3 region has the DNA TGTGCCAGCAGCGCTCCGGGACAAAAAGAGACCCAGTACTTC. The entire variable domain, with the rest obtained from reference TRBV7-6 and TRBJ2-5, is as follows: GAGVSQSPRYKVTKRGQDVALRCDPISGHVSLYWYRQALGQGPEFLTYFNYEAQQDKSGLPNDRFSAERPEGSISTLTIQRTEQRDSAMYRCASSAPGQKETQYFGPGTRLLVL.

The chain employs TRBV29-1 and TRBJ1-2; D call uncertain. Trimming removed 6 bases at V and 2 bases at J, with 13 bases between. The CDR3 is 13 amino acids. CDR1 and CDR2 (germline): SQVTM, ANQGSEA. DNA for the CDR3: TGCAGCGTGTCCAGCGGGCTCAACTATGGCTACACCTTC. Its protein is CSVSSGLNYGYTF.

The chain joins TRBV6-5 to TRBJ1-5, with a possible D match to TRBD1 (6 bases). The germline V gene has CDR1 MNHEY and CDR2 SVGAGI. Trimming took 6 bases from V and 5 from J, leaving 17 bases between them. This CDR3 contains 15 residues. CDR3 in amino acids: CASRNRAAAHQPQHF. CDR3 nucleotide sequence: TGTGCCAGCAGAAACAGGGCCGCGGCACATCAGCCCCAGCATTTT.

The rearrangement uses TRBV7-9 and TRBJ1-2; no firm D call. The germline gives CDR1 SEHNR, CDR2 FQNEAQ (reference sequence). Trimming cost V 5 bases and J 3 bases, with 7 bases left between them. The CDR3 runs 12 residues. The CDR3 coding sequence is TGTGCCAGCAGCGAGGGAGACTATGGCTACACCTTC. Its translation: CASSEGDYGYTF.

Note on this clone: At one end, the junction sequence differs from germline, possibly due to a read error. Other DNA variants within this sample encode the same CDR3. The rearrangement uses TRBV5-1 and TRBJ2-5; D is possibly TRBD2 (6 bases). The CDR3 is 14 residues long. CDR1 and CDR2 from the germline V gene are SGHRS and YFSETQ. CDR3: CASSLVMGGETQYF. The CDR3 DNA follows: TGCGCCAGTAGCTTGGTTATGGGGGGTGAGACCCAGTACTTC.

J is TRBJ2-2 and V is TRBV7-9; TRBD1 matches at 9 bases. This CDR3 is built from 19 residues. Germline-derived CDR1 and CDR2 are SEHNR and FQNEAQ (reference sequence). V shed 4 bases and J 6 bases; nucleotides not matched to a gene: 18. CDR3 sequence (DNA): TGTGCCAGCAGCTCCCCTAAGGAGCCGGACAGGGGCCGGGCCGGGGAGCTGTTTTTT. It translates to CASSSPKEPDRGRAGELFF.

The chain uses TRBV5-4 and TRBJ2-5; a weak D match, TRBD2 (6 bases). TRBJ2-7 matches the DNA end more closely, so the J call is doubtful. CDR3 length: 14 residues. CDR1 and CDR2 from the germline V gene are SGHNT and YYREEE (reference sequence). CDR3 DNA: TGTGCCAGCAGCTCTGCGCGGGACCCCTACGAGCAGTACTTC. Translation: CASSSARDPYEQYF.

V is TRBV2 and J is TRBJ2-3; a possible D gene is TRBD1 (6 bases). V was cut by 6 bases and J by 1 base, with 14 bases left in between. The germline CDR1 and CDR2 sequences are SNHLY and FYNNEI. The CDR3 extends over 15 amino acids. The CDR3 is CASRGGSRGTDTQYF. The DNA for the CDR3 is TGTGCCAGCAGAGGGGGTTCTAGGGGCACAGATACGCAGTATTTT.

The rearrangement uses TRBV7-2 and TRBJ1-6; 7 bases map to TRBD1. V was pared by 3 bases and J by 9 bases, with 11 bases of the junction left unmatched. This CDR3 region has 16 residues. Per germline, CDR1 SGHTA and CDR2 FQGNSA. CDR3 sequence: CASSFFPTGVGSPLHF. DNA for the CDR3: TGTGCCAGCAGCTTTTTCCCAACAGGGGTGGGTTCACCCCTCCACTTT.

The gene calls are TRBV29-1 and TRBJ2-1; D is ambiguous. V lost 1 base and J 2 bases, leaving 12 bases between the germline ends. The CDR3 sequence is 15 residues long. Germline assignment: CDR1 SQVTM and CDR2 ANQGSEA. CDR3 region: CSVEGAALPYNEQFF. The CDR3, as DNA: TGCAGCGTTGAAGGGGCTGCCCTCCCCTACAATGAGCAGTTCTTC.

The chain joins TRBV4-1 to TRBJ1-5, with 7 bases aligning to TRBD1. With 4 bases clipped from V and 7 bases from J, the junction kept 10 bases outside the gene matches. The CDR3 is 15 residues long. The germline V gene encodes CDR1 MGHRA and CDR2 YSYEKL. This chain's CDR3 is CASSPPDRLYQPQHF. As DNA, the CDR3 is TGCGCCAGCAGCCCCCCGGACAGGTTGTACCAGCCCCAGCATTTT.

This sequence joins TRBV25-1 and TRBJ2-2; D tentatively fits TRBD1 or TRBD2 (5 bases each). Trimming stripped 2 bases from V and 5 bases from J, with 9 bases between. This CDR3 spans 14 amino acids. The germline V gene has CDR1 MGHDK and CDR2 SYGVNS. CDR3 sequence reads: CASSEQGVTGELFF. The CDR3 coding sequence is TGTGCCAGCAGTGAACAGGGAGTTACCGGGGAGCTGTTTTTT.

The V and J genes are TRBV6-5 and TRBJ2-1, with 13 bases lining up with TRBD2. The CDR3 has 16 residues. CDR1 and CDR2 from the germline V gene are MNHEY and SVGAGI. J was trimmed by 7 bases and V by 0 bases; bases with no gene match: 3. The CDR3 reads CASSYSLTSGGNEQFF. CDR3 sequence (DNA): TGTGCCAGCAGTTACTCGTTGACTAGCGGGGGGAATGAGCAGTTCTTC.

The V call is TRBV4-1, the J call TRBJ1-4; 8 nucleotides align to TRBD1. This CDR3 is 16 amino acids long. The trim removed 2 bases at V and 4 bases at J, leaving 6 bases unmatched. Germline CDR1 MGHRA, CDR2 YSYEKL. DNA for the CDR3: TGCGCCAGCAGCCAACCGTACAGGGGGAATAATGAAAAACTGTTTTTT. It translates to CASSQPYRGNNEKLFF.

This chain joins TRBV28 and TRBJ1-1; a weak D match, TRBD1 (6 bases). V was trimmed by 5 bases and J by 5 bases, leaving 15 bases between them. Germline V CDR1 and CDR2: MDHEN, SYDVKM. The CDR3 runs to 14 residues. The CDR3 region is CASSAVGGWTEAFF. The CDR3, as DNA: TGTGCCAGCAGTGCTGTAGGGGGTTGGACTGAAGCTTTCTTT.

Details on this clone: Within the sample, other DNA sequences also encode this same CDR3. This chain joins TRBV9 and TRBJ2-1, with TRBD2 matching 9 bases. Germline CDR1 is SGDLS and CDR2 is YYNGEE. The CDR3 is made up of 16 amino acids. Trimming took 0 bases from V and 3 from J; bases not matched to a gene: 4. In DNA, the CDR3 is TGTGCCAGCAGCGTAGGGCGGGGGGGGCACTACAATGAGCAGTTCTTC. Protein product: CASSVGRGGHYNEQFF.

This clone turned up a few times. This chain's CDR3 is CASSSSRNTGELFF. In DNA, the CDR3 is TGTGCCAGTAGTAGTAGCAGAAACACCGGGGAGCTGTTTTTT. The chain has TRBV19 and TRBJ2-2; no firm D call. Per the germline V gene, CDR1 is LNHDA and CDR2 is SQIVND (reference sequence). This CDR3 region has 14 residues. Trimming cost V 4 bases and J 2 bases, with 8 bases left between them.

The CDR3 spells CAYKGWNEQYF. CDR3 DNA: TGTGCCTACAAGGGTTGGAACGAGCAGTACTTC. This sequence joins TRBV30 and TRBJ2-7; no firm D call. Trimming removed 7 bases from V and 5 bases from J, with 12 bases in between. Germline V lookup: CDR1 GTSNPN, CDR2 SVGIG (reference sequence). The CDR3 has 11 residues. Together with reference TRBV30 and TRBJ2-7, the CDR3 gives the full variable domain: SQTIHQWPATLVQPVGSPLSLECTVEGTSNPNLYWYRQAAGRGLQLLFYSVGIGQISSEVPQNLSASRPQDRQFILSSKKLLLSDSGFYLCAYKGWNEQYFGPGTRLTVT.

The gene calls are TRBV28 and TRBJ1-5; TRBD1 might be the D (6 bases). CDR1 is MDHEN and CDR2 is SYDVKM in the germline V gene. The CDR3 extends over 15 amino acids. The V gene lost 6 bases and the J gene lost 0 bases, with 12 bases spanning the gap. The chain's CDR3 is CASRSRTDSNQPQHF. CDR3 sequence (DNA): TGTGCCAGCAGAAGTCGGACAGATAGCAATCAGCCCCAGCATTTT.

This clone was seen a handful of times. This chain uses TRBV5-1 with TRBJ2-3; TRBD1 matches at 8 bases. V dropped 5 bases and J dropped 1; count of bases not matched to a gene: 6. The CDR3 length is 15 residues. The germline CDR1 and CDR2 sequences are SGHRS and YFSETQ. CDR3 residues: CASRGQGSRTDTQYF. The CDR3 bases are TGCGCCAGCAGAGGACAGGGAAGCCGCACAGATACGCAGTATTTT.

The CDR3 loop reads CASRQQGYEQYF. The CDR3 DNA reads as TGTGCCAGCAGACAACAGGGGTACGAGCAGTACTTC. The V gene is TRBV28, the J gene TRBJ2-7; 7 bases map to TRBD1. V lost 6 bases and J lost 4; bases outside the gene matches: 3. This CDR3 comprises 12 residues. Germline V gene sequence: CDR1 MDHEN, CDR2 SYDVKM. Full variable domain (missing parts from reference TRBV28 and TRBJ2-7): DVKVTQSSRYLVKRTGEKVFLECVQDMDHENMFWYRQDPGLGLRLIYFSYDVKMKEKGDIPEGYSVSREKKERFSLILESASTNQTSMYLCASRQQGYEQYFGPGTRLTVT.

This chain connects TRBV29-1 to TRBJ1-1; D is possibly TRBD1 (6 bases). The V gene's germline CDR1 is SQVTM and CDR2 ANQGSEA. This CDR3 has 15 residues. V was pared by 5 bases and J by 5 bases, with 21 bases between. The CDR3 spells CSVSRRLEGGTEAFF. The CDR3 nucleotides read TGCAGCGTTTCGCGGCGACTCGAGGGGGGGACTGAAGCTTTCTTT. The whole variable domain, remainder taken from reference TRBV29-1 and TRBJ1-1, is SAVISQKPSRDICQRGTSLTIQCQVDSQVTMMFWYRQQPGQSLTLIATANQGSEATYESGFVIDKFPISRPNLTFSTLTVSNMSPEDSSIYLCSVSRRLEGGTEAFFGQGTRLTVV.

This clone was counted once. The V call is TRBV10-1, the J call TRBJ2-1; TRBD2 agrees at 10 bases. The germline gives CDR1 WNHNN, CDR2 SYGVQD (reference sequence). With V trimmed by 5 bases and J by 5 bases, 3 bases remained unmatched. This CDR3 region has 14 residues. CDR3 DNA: TGCGCCAGCAGTCGAAGCGGGGGGGACAATGAGCAGTTCTTC. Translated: CASSRSGGDNEQFF.

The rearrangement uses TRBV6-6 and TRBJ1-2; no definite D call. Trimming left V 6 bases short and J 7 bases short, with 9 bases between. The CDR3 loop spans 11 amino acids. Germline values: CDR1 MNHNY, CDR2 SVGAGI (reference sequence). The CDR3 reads CASSPPPGYTF. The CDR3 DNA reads TGTGCCAGCAGCCCCCCCCCTGGCTACACCTTC.

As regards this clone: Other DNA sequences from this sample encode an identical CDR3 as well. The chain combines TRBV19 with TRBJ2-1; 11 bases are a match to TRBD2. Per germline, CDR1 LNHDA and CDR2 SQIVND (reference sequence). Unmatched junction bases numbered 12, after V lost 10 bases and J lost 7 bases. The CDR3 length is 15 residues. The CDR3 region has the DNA TGTGCCACTGGGGGTCCTAGCGGGGGGCAGAATGAGCAGTTCTTC. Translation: CATGGPSGGQNEQFF.